This entry lists 25 T cell receptor beta chains sequenced from one sample in a study of T cell repertoires in ileal Crohn's disease. TCRdb's table, derived via immunoSEQ multiplex PCR, lists solely in-frame clones and lacks some. Here the sample spans several hundred clones, 82% being singletons. Sequenced material: ileal tissue. The receptor source for this set is an adult with Crohn's disease.

V usage is TRBV14 and J usage is TRBJ2-1, with 9 positions matching TRBD2. The CDR3 spans 15 residues. In germline, CDR1 is SGHDN, CDR2 FVKESK. Trimming cost V 4 bases and J 7 bases; bases outside gene matches: 8. The CDR3 region has the DNA TGTGCCAGCAGCCGGCGGACTAGCGCGACAAATGAGCAGTTCTTC. Protein product: CASSRRTSATNEQFF.

The rearrangement links TRBV5-1 to TRBJ1-2, with a weak D call TRBD1 (5 bases). With 4 bases removed from V and 5 bases from J, the gap between germline ends came to 15 bases. The CDR3 extends over 14 amino acids. Looked up from germline, CDR1 is SGHRS and CDR2 is YFSETQ. The CDR3 bases are TGCGCCAGCAGCCCGGACACCGATGGGTATGGCTACACCTTC. The encoded protein is CASSPDTDGYGYTF.

V usage is TRBV5-1 and J usage is TRBJ2-3; possible D gene TRBD1, 6 bases. CDR1 SGHRS and CDR2 YFSETQ come from the germline V gene. V lost 4 bases and J lost 3, with 9 bases in between. The CDR3 sequence is 13 residues long. CDR3: CASSMTGTDTQYF. CDR3 in DNA: TGCGCCAGCAGCATGACAGGAACAGATACGCAGTATTTT.

V and J are TRBV6-5 and TRBJ2-1; D is unclear. The CDR3 spans 14 residues. V lost 0 bases and J 5 bases, leaving 8 bases between the germline ends. The germline V gene encodes CDR1 MNHEY and CDR2 SVGAGI. As DNA, the CDR3 is TGTGCCAGCAGTTACTCTTGGTCAGACAATGAGCAGTTCTTC. Its protein is CASSYSWSDNEQFF.

V gene TRBV4-2 combines with J gene TRBJ2-1; 14 bases match TRBD2. V dropped 3 bases and J dropped 8; count of bases not matched to a gene: 9. CDR1 LGHNA and CDR2 YNFKEQ come from the germline V gene. The CDR3 has 17 residues. Written as DNA, the CDR3 is TGTGCCAGCAGCCAGGCGCTTGGGACTAGCGGGAGCCATGAGCAGTTCTTC. Translating it yields CASSQALGTSGSHEQFF.

The rearrangement uses TRBV2 and TRBJ2-2; a weak D match, TRBD1 (6 bases). Germline values: CDR1 SNHLY, CDR2 FYNNEI. This CDR3 has 14 amino acids. Trimming removed 5 bases at V and 4 bases at J, with 11 bases between. This CDR3 is CASSPTGITGELFF. The CDR3, as DNA: TGTGCCAGCAGTCCTACAGGGATCACCGGGGAGCTGTTTTTT.

The chain carries TRBV2 and TRBJ2-2; TRBD2 aligns across 8 bases. V shed 6 bases and J 2 bases; nucleotides not matched to a gene: 8. This CDR3 contains 16 residues. Germline V CDR1 and CDR2: SNHLY, FYNNEI. The chain's CDR3 is CASRAPGLVNTGELFF. The CDR3 DNA sequence: TGTGCCAGCAGAGCACCGGGACTAGTAAACACCGGGGAGCTGTTTTTT. Drawing the rest from reference TRBV2 and TRBJ2-2, the complete variable domain is EPEVTQTPSHQVTQMGQEVILRCVPISNHLYFYWYRQILGQKVEFLVSFYNNEISEKSEIFDDQFSVERPDGSNFTLKIRSTKLEDSAMYFCASRAPGLVNTGELFFGEGSRLTVL.

This clone occurred once. The DNA for the CDR3 is TGTGCCAGCAGCGAGGACTTCCAAAGCTCCTACAATGAGCAGTTCTTC. Translated, it gives CASSEDFQSSYNEQFF. V and J are TRBV9 and TRBJ2-1, with D tentatively TRBD2 (5 bases). V lost 3 bases, J lost 0 bases, and 13 bases lay in between. CDR1 is SGDLS and CDR2 is YYNGEE in the germline V gene. There are 16 residues in the CDR3.

Only a few counts were recorded for this clone. J is TRBJ2-7 and V is TRBV11-2; TRBD2 is a possible D gene (6 bases). The length of the CDR3 is 13 residues. Germline values: CDR1 SGHAT, CDR2 FQNNGV. Trimming left V 8 bases short and J 3 bases short, with 14 bases between. CDR3 coding DNA: TGTGCCAGCGCCTTAGCGGATCTCTACGAGCAGTACTTC. Protein product: CASALADLYEQYF.

The sample holds a few counts of this clone. The sample contains more than one DNA sequence encoding this CDR3. This chain uses TRBV11-2 with TRBJ2-1; D unclear. The CDR3 spans 14 residues. Trimming stripped 1 base from V and 3 bases from J, with 7 bases between. The germline V gene encodes CDR1 SGHAT and CDR2 FQNNGV. Here the CDR3 reads CASSLGAGYNEQFF. In DNA, the CDR3 is TGTGCCAGCAGCTTAGGAGCAGGCTACAATGAGCAGTTCTTC.

This clone was detected once. This chain uses TRBV10-3 with TRBJ2-5; no reliable D call. CDR3 length: 12 amino acids. Deletions cut 6 bases from V and 4 bases from J, with 9 bases between. Germline values: CDR1 ENHRY, CDR2 SYGVKD. CDR3 sequence (DNA): TGTGCCATCAGCCAGGATGGAGAGACCCAGTACTTC. Its protein is CAISQDGETQYF.

This clone was recorded only once. The chain employs TRBV27 and TRBJ1-6; D is ambiguous. CDR1 is MNHEY, CDR2 SMNVEV, per germline (reference sequence). The CDR3 totals 15 residues. V gave up 6 bases and J gave up 6 bases, with 15 bases separating them. The CDR3 DNA reads TGTGCCAGCAGGCCAACACTAGGCCTTAATTCACCCCTCCACTTT. Its translation is CASRPTLGLNSPLHF.

V usage is TRBV2 and J usage is TRBJ2-5, with TRBD2 matching 11 bases. The length of the CDR3 is 14 residues. The V gene end was trimmed by 3 bases and the J gene end by 4 bases; junction bases not matched to a gene: 1. CDR1 is SNHLY, CDR2 FYNNEI, per germline. CDR3 DNA sequence: TGTGCCAGCAGTGAGGGACTAGCGGTAGAGACCCAGTACTTC. Translating gives CASSEGLAVETQYF.

The CDR3 spells CASSVFSYEQYF. The CDR3 DNA follows: TGTGCCAGCAGCGTATTCTCCTACGAGCAGTACTTC. The V and J genes are TRBV7-9 and TRBJ2-7; D not resolved. The CDR3 runs 12 residues. The germline V gene encodes CDR1 SEHNR and CDR2 FQNEAQ (reference sequence). Trimming pared 5 bases from V and 0 bases from J, leaving 5 bases between.

The V call is TRBV28, the J call TRBJ1-5, with D unclear. Germline V gives CDR1 MDHEN, CDR2 SYDVKM. The V end was cut by 6 bases, the J end by 3 bases, with 6 bases between. The length of the CDR3 is 12 residues. CDR3: CASRTNNQPQHF. Written as DNA, the CDR3 is TGTGCCAGCAGAACAAACAATCAGCCCCAGCATTTT.

This clone came up a few times. The chain has TRBV10-2 and TRBJ2-4; D remains ambiguous. Germline CDR1 reads WSHSY; CDR2 reads SAAADI. Deletions cut 3 bases from V and 9 bases from J, with 9 bases between. The CDR3 loop spans 12 amino acids. CDR3 sequence reads: CASSDPYGIQYF. CDR3 nucleotides: TGCGCCAGCAGTGACCCCTACGGCATTCAGTACTTC.

V is TRBV5-5 and J is TRBJ2-2; 9 bases align to TRBD1. V was clipped by 4 bases and J by 1 base; unmatched bases: 11. Germline-derived CDR1 and CDR2 are SGHKS and YYEKEE (reference sequence). The CDR3 length is 18 residues. In nucleotides, the CDR3 is TGTGCCAGCAGCCTCCTCTGGGGGACAGGGAAGAACACCGGGGAGCTGTTTTTT. Translation: CASSLLWGTGKNTGELFF.

This clone has a handful of counts. The chain combines TRBV18 with TRBJ2-3; 8 bases are a match to TRBD2. CDR1 and CDR2 (germline): KGHSH, LQKENI. Germline trimming cut 3 bases from V and 4 bases from J; bases unmatched to any gene: 12. This CDR3 is built from 17 residues. CDR3 DNA sequence: TGTGCCAGCTCACCCCAGCGGGAGTCGTCCATGCCAGATACGCAGTATTTT. It encodes CASSPQRESSMPDTQYF.

The chain is built from TRBV14 and TRBJ2-1; D uncertain. The germline gives CDR1 SGHDN, CDR2 FVKESK. Trimming pared 5 bases from V and 4 bases from J, leaving 0 bases between. The CDR3 sequence is 10 residues long. The CDR3 loop is CASSYNEQFF. The CDR3 nucleotides read TGTGCCAGCAGCTACAATGAGCAGTTCTTC. Full variable domain (missing parts from reference TRBV14 and TRBJ2-1): EAGVTQFPSHSVIEKGQTVTLRCDPISGHDNLYWYRRVMGKEIKFLLHFVKESKQDESGMPNNRFLAERTGGTYSTLKVQPAELEDSGVYFCASSYNEQFFGPGTRLTVL.

The rearrangement joins TRBV7-6 to TRBJ2-1, with D perhaps matching TRBD1 or TRBD2 (5 bases each). CDR3 size: 16 residues. Per germline, CDR1 SGHVS and CDR2 FNYEAQ. Trimming took 5 bases from V and 4 from J, leaving 18 bases between them. In DNA form, the CDR3 reads TGTGCCAGCAGCCCCGCGGCAGGAGGACAATACAATGAGCAGTTCTTC. This gives the protein CASSPAAGGQYNEQFF.

This chain connects TRBV6-5 to TRBJ2-7, with D tentatively TRBD2 (5 bases). The germline V gene encodes CDR1 MNHEY and CDR2 SVGAGI. Deletions cut 5 bases from V and 0 bases from J, with 14 bases between. The CDR3 loop spans 15 amino acids. The CDR3 loop is CASSLRSRGSYEQYF. The CDR3 nucleotides are TGTGCCAGCAGTCTACGAAGTCGGGGCTCCTACGAGCAGTACTTC.

J is TRBJ2-5 and V is TRBV11-3, with D unresolved. Trimming cost V 5 bases and J 0 bases, with 10 bases left between them. The CDR3 spans 14 residues. Looked up from germline, CDR1 is SGHNT and CDR2 is YENEEA. The CDR3 coding sequence is TGTGCCAGCAGCCCCAGAGGAAACCAAGAGACCCAGTACTTC. Its translation is CASSPRGNQETQYF.

The V gene is TRBV5-1, the J gene TRBJ1-3; perhaps TRBD1 as D (5 bases). The CDR3 is made up of 15 amino acids. The germline gives CDR1 SGHRS, CDR2 YFSETQ. Deletions cut 1 base from V and 3 bases from J, with 11 bases between. CDR3 loop: CASSLWGEDGNTIYF. The DNA of the CDR3 is TGCGCCAGCAGCTTGTGGGGGGAAGATGGAAACACCATATATTTT.

The rearrangement links TRBV6-4 to TRBJ2-6; no definite D call. Trimming shortened V by 5 bases and J by 5 bases, and 22 bases separated the two germline ends. The CDR3 runs to 18 residues. Germline V CDR1 and CDR2: MRHNA, SNTAGT. The CDR3 loop reads CASSYPRSHQSRANVLTF. CDR3 sequence (DNA): TGTGCCAGCAGTTATCCCCGCTCACACCAAAGTCGGGCCAACGTCCTGACTTTC.

This clone has just one count. The chain recombines TRBV6-1 with TRBJ1-5, with 9 bases identical to TRBD1. CDR3 size: 14 residues. Per the germline V gene, CDR1 is MNHNS and CDR2 is SASEGT. V shed 6 bases, J shed 3 bases, and the junction held 3 bases outside the gene matches. CDR3 protein: CASRRTGDNQPQHF. The DNA of the CDR3 is TGTGCCAGCAGGAGGACAGGGGACAATCAGCCCCAGCATTTT.